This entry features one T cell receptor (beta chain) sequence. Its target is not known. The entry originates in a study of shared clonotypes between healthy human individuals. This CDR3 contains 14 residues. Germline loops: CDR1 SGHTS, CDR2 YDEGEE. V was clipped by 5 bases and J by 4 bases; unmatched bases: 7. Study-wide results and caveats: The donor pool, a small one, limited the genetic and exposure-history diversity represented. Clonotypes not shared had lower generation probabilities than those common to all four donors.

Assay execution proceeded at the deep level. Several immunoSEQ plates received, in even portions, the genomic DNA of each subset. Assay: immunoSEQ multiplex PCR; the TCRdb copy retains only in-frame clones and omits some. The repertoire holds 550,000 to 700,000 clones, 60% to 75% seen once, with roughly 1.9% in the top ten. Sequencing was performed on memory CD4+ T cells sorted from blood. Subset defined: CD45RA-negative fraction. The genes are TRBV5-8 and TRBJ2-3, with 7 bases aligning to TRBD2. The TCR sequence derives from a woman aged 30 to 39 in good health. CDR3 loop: CASRGGRWADTQYF. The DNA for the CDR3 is TGTGCCAGCAGAGGCGGGAGATGGGCAGATACGCAGTATTTT.